The clone carrying this TCR beta chain was detected only a few times. TCRdb re-analysed the 5' RACE reads in MiXCR, keeping a single row per CDR3 protein. This sample has around 1.7 million distinct CDR3 sequences, with under 35% found just once. The data belong to a study of identical twins. This clonotype was obtained from a newborn girl in good health. Sequenced: cord blood.

CDR3 in amino acids: CASSLALAGIRIYNEQFF. The DNA for the CDR3 is TGCGCCAGCAGCCTCGCACTAGCGGGAATTCGAATATACAATGAGCAGTTCTTC. The J gene is TRBJ2-1, the V gene TRBV5-1, with TRBD2 matching 10 bases. With 4 bases clipped from V and 4 bases from J, the junction kept 14 bases outside the gene matches. This CDR3 is 18 amino acids long. Germline lookup yields CDR1 SGHRS and CDR2 YFSETQ.